The 19 T cell receptor beta chains presented below share a single source sample, sequenced in a study of blood T cell repertoires in COVID-19. Profiling relied on immunoSEQ multiplex PCR, and the TCRdb table lists in-frame clones only, not all of them. Of some 250,000 clones listed, about 88% were seen once; the top ten hold 0.99%. Sequenced input: peripheral blood. The receptors derive from a woman aged 40 to 49 who had recovered from COVID-19.

V and J are TRBV7-9 and TRBJ1-2, with 8 positions matching TRBD1. The V gene's germline CDR1 is SEHNR and CDR2 FQNEAQ (reference sequence). The ends lost 1 base at V and 4 bases at J; junction bases unmatched: 8. The CDR3 runs 16 residues. The CDR3 DNA sequence: TGTGCCAGCAGCTTAGAATGGGACAGGCCCGCCTATGGCTACACCTTC. Its protein is CASSLEWDRPAYGYTF.

The V call is TRBV5-1, the J call TRBJ2-1; 9 nucleotides align to TRBD2. Germline V lookup: CDR1 SGHRS, CDR2 YFSETQ. V gave up 4 bases and J gave up 4 bases; unmatched junction bases: 6. The CDR3 has 15 residues. CDR3 DNA sequence: TGCGCCAGCAGCCCCGGGACTAGCAGGTACAATGAGCAGTTCTTC. Protein: CASSPGTSRYNEQFF.

This clone was picked up one time. The chain uses TRBV15 and TRBJ2-7; weak D call: TRBD2 (5 bases). The V gene's germline CDR1 is LNHNV and CDR2 YYDKDF (reference sequence). V lost 3 bases to trimming and J lost 0 bases, with 12 bases between them. The CDR3 extends over 15 amino acids. The CDR3 here is CATSSSKRSSYEQYF. CDR3 DNA: TGTGCCACCAGCAGTAGTAAGCGGAGCTCCTACGAGCAGTACTTC.

The chain employs TRBV24-1 and TRBJ2-3, with D perhaps TRBD2 (6 bases). V was shortened by 6 bases and J by 3 bases, with 9 bases between the two germline ends. The CDR3 spans 13 residues. Germline V CDR1 and CDR2: KGHDR, SFDVKD. The CDR3 bases are TGTGCCACCAGTTCTGGAGGGACAGATACGCAGTATTTT. This encodes CATSSGGTDTQYF.

This clone showed up just a few times. This chain connects TRBV27 to TRBJ2-1; possible D gene TRBD1, 5 bases. In germline, CDR1 is MNHEY, CDR2 SMNVEV (reference sequence). The CDR3 loop spans 15 amino acids. Deletions cut 3 bases from V and 5 bases from J, with 14 bases between. CDR3 residues: CASSFRAGRDNEQFF. The CDR3 DNA follows: TGTGCCAGCAGTTTCCGGGCAGGGCGTGACAATGAGCAGTTCTTC.

The genes are TRBV30 and TRBJ2-1; D is possibly TRBD1 (5 bases). With 1 base removed from V and 2 bases from J, the gap between germline ends came to 15 bases. The CDR3 totals 16 residues. Germline CDR1 reads GTSNPN; CDR2 reads SVGIG (reference sequence). The CDR3 nucleotides read TGTGCCTGGAGTGGAGTGGGGCTAGGGCCCTACAATGAGCAGTTCTTC. This codes for CAWSGVGLGPYNEQFF.

The chain recombines TRBV10-3 with TRBJ2-6, with TRBD1 identical over 9 bases. This CDR3 spans 16 amino acids. The germline gives CDR1 ENHRY, CDR2 SYGVKD. J lost 1 base, V lost 7 bases, and 5 bases had no gene match. The CDR3 spells CAIKPGTGSGANVLTF. The CDR3 nucleotides are TGTGCCATCAAACCCGGGACAGGGTCTGGGGCCAACGTCCTGACTTTC.

This clone has only one observation. The J gene is TRBJ2-7, the V gene TRBV11-3; possible D gene TRBD2, 5 bases. CDR3 length equals 16 residues. Germline V gene data show CDR1 as SGHNT and CDR2 as YENEEA. V gave up 0 bases and J gave up 2 bases, with 14 bases separating them. For the CDR3, the DNA is TGTGCCAGCAGCTTAGATGGGGAGACAATCACCTACGAGCAGTACGTC. Amino acid sequence: CASSLDGETITYEQYV.

This clone appeared a single time. The chain is built from TRBV25-1 and TRBJ2-1, with 9 bases that match TRBD2. This CDR3 is 14 amino acids long. Germline assignment: CDR1 MGHDK and CDR2 SYGVNS. V shed 2 bases, J shed 8 bases, and the junction held 4 bases outside the gene matches. The CDR3 reads CASSEPRTSDEQFF. In DNA, the CDR3 is TGTGCCAGCAGTGAACCCCGGACTAGCGATGAGCAGTTCTTC.

This chain joins TRBV9 and TRBJ2-7; tentatively, D is TRBD2 (6 bases). V gave up 0 bases and J gave up 3 bases, with 13 bases separating them. The CDR3 consists of 15 residues. Germline CDR1 and CDR2: SGDLS and YYNGEE. In DNA, the CDR3 is TGTGCCAGCAGCGTAGGCGGAGGGTGGCTCTACGAGCAGTACTTC. This encodes CASSVGGGWLYEQYF. Full variable domain (rest looked up from reference TRBV9 and TRBJ2-7): DSGVTQTPKHLITATGQRVTLRCSPRSGDLSVYWYQQSLDQGLQFLIQYYNGEERAKGNILERFSAQQFPDLHSELNLSSLELGDSALYFCASSVGGGWLYEQYFGPGTRLTVT.

The chain links TRBV19 to TRBJ1-1, with D maybe TRBD1 (5 bases). The germline V gene has CDR1 LNHDA and CDR2 SQIVND (reference sequence). Trimming left V 7 bases short and J 0 bases short, with 12 bases between. The CDR3 runs 14 residues. CDR3 sequence (DNA): TGTGCCAGTACTCTAGACAGATTGAACACTGAAGCTTTCTTT. Its protein product is CASTLDRLNTEAFF.

The chain couples TRBV7-2 to TRBJ2-3, with 11 bases fitting TRBD2. Germline V gives CDR1 SGHTA, CDR2 FQGNSA. The J segment lost 0 bases and the V segment lost 0 bases, leaving 2 bases of the junction unmatched. CDR3 length: 17 amino acids. The CDR3 loop is CASSLAPSGGSTDTQYF. The CDR3 DNA sequence: TGTGCCAGCAGCTTAGCGCCTAGCGGGGGGAGCACAGATACGCAGTATTTT.

This rearrangement joins TRBV19 to TRBJ1-2, with unresolved D. The CDR3 contains 11 residues. The germline V and J ends were trimmed by 7 bases and 7 bases, with 10 bases remaining between them. Per germline, CDR1 LNHDA and CDR2 SQIVND (reference sequence). The CDR3 bases are TGTGCCAGTAATACCAACGGTGGCTACACCTTC. Translation: CASNTNGGYTF. Based on the CDR3 plus reference TRBV19 and TRBJ1-2, the full variable domain is DGGITQSPKYLFRKEGQNVTLSCEQNLNHDAMYWYRQDPGQGLRLIYYSQIVNDFQKGDIAEGYSVSREKKESFPLTVTSAQKNPTAFYLCASNTNGGYTFGSGTRLTVV.

This chain joins TRBV4-1 and TRBJ2-6; D is undetermined. The CDR3 is made up of 17 amino acids. The germline V gene has CDR1 MGHRA and CDR2 YSYEKL. Trimming removed 1 base from V and 0 bases from J, with 10 bases in between. The CDR3 is CASSQVQINSGANVLTF. The CDR3 bases are TGCGCCAGCAGCCAAGTGCAGATAAACTCTGGGGCCAACGTCCTGACTTTC.

The rearrangement uses TRBV2 and TRBJ2-3; TRBD2 matches 7 bases. Germline V CDR1 and CDR2: SNHLY, FYNNEI. This CDR3 has 14 amino acids. V gave up 5 bases and J gave up 3 bases; unmatched junction bases: 5. In nucleotides, the CDR3 is TGTGCCAGCAGTCCCCCACTAGCGACAGATACGCAGTATTTT. This translates into CASSPPLATDTQYF.

The rearrangement links TRBV5-4 to TRBJ1-3; no clear D gene. V lost 1 base and J lost 4, with 12 bases in between. Germline lookup yields CDR1 SGHNT and CDR2 YYREEE (reference sequence). The CDR3 has 15 residues. For the CDR3, the DNA is TGTGCCAGCAGCTTGTGGGCCCGCGGGGGAAACACCATATATTTT. It is translated as CASSLWARGGNTIYF. The variable domain in full, completed from reference TRBV5-4 and TRBJ1-3, reads ETGVTQSPTHLIKTRGQQVTLRCSSQSGHNTVSWYQQALGQGPQFIFQYYREEENGRGNFPPRFSGLQFPNYSSELNVNALELDDSALYLCASSLWARGGNTIYFGEGSWLTVV.

The chain has TRBV30 and TRBJ1-5; 8 bases map to TRBD1. CDR1 is GTSNPN, CDR2 SVGIG, per germline (reference sequence). V shed 6 bases, J shed 9 bases, and the junction held 7 bases outside the gene matches. This CDR3 is 12 amino acids long. The DNA of the CDR3 is TGTGCCTGCGGACAGGGAGGCATGCCCCAGCATTTT. As protein: CACGQGGMPQHF.

CDR3 DNA sequence: TGTGCCAGCAGCGTAGTGGCTAGCGGCGCGGGGGCGCAGTATTTT. Its protein product is CASSVVASGAGAQYF. The gene calls are TRBV9 and TRBJ2-3; 7 bases align to TRBD2. Germline lookup yields CDR1 SGDLS and CDR2 YYNGEE. The CDR3 has 15 amino acids. The V segment lost 0 bases and the J segment 10 bases; nucleotides outside the gene matches: 11.

This rearrangement joins TRBV3-1 (or the pseudogene TRBV3-2) to TRBJ1-5; D is undetermined. Germline V gene data show CDR1 as LGHDT and CDR2 as YNNKEL (reference sequence). The CDR3 is made up of 13 amino acids. V dropped 2 bases and J dropped 5 bases, with 7 bases sitting between them. This chain's CDR3 is CASSQTGDQPQHF. The CDR3 coding sequence is TGTGCCAGCAGCCAAACGGGTGATCAGCCCCAGCATTTT.